This T cell receptor (beta chain) emerged from a study of blood T cells in healthy people across ages. Findings and limits, study-wide: CMV status of donors was not determined, possibly confounding expanded clonotype changes. Older age coincided with a roughly linear decline in TCR beta diversity per million T cells.

Germline V gives CDR1 MNHNY, CDR2 SVGAGI (reference sequence). The V gene lost 2 bases and the J gene lost 7 bases, with 14 bases spanning the gap. There are 15 residues in the CDR3. A second PCR, run for roughly 7 to 12 cycles, used a sample-barcoded 5' primer plus a J-beta primer mix. TCRdb reprocessed the 5' RACE reads with MiXCR, giving one entry per CDR3 protein. The sample consists of roughly 2 million distinct CDR3 sequences, 40% to 55% of them appearing once. As regards this clonotype: Antigen specificity is unknown.

Sequencing was performed on blood. The gene calls are TRBV6-6 and TRBJ1-4; D might be TRBD1 (6 bases). The receptor was derived from a woman in her thirties or forties in good health. The CDR3 nucleotides are TGTGCCAGCAGTTACATGGGGGCGTGGGGTGAAAAACTGTTTTTT. Translated: CASSYMGAWGEKLFF.